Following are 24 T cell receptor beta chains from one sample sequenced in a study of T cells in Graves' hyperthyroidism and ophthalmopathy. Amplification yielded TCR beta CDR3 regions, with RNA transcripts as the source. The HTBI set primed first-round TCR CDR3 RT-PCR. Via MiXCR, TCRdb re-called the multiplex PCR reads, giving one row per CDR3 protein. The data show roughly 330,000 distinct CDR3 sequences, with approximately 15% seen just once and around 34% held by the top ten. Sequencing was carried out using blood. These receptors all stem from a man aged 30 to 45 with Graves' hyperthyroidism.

CDR3 coding DNA: TGTGCCAGTAGTCTAGGGGCGGGACACACAGATACGCAGTATTTT. It encodes CASSLGAGHTDTQYF. This chain links TRBV19 with TRBJ2-3; D may be TRBD1 or TRBD2 (6 bases each). The CDR3 spans 15 residues. The V gene's germline CDR1 is LNHDA and CDR2 SQIVND (reference sequence). V was pared by 5 bases and J by 2 bases, with 14 bases between.

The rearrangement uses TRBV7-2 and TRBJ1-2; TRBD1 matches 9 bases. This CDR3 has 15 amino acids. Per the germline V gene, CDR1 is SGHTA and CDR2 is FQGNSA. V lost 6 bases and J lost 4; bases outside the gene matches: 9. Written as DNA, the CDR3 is TGTGCCAGCAGATCCCCCTCGGACAGGGGCTATGGCTACACCTTC. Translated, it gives CASRSPSDRGYGYTF.

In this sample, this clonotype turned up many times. CDR3 sequence (DNA): TGTGCCAGCAGTTACTCCAGCCAGGGGAACACTGAAGCTTTCTTT. Its translation: CASSYSSQGNTEAFF. The chain employs TRBV6-5 and TRBJ1-1, with D possibly matching TRBD1 (5 bases). V was trimmed by 0 bases and J by 1 base, leaving 9 bases between them. The CDR3 runs to 15 residues. Germline V gene lookup returns CDR1 MNHEY and CDR2 SVGAGI.

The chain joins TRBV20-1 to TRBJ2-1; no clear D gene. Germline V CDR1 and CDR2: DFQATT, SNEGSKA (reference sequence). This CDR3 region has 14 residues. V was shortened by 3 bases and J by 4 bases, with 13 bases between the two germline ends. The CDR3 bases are TGCAGTGCTAGGGAAGGGCTTTCATACAATGAGCAGTTCTTC. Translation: CSAREGLSYNEQFF.

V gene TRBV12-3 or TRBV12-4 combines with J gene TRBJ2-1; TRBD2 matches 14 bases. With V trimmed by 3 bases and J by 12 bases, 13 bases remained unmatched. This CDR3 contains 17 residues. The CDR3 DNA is TGTGCCAGCAGTTTCAACCGTCCCGGGACTAGCGGGAGCGCGCAGTTCTTC. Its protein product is CASSFNRPGTSGSAQFF.

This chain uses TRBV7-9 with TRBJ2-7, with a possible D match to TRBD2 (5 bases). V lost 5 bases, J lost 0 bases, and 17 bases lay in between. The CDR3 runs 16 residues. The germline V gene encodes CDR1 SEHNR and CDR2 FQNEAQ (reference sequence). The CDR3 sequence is CASSLTLLAGSYEQYF. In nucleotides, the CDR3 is TGTGCCAGCAGCCTAACCCTCCTAGCTGGCTCCTACGAGCAGTACTTC.

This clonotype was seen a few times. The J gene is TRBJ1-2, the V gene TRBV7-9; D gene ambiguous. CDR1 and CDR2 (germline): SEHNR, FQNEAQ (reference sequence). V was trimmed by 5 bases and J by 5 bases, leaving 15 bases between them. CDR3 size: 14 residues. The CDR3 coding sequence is TGTGCCAGCAGCCCAACACCCAGCCTGTATGGCTACACCTTC. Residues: CASSPTPSLYGYTF.

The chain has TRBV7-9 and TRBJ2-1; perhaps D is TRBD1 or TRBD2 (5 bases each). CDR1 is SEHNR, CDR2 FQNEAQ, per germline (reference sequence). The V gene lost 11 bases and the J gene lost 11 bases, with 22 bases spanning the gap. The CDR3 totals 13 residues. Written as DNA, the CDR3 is TGTGCCGACAGCTTAGCCTTGGGGGAACAGCAGTTCTTC. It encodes CADSLALGEQQFF.

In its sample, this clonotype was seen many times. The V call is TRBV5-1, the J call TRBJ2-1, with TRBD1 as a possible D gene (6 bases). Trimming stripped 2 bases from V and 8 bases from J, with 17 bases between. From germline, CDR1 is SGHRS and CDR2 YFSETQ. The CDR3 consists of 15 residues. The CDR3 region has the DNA TGCGCCAGCAGCTTAGGTAGAGGGGGTTACGATGAGCAGTTCTTC. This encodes CASSLGRGGYDEQFF.

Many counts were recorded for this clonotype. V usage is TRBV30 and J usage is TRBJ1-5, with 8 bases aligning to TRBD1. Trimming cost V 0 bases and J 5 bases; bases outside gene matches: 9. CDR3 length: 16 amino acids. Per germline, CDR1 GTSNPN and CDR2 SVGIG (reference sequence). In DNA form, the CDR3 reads TGTGCCTGGAGTGTACCTTATGGACAGGGTTATCAGCCCCAGCATTTT. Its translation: CAWSVPYGQGYQPQHF.

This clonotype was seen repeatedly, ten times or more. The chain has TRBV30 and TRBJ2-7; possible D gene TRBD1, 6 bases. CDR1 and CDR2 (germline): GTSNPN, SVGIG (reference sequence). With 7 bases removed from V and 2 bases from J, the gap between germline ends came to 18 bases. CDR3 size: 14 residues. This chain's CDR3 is CASTTRTDAYEQYF. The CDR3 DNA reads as TGTGCCTCTACAACCCGGACAGATGCCTACGAGCAGTACTTC. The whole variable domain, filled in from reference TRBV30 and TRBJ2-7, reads SQTIHQWPATLVQPVGSPLSLECTVEGTSNPNLYWYRQAAGRGLQLLFYSVGIGQISSEVPQNLSASRPQDRQFILSSKKLLLSDSGFYLCASTTRTDAYEQYFGPGTRLTVT.

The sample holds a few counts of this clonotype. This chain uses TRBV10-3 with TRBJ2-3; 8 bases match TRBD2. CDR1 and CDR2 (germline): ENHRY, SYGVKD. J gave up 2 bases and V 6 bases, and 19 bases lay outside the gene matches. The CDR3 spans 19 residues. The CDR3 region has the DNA TGTGCCATCAGCCGGGGGGGAGCGGCTAGCGGGTCGTACACAGATACGCAGTATTTT. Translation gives CAISRGGAASGSYTDTQYF.

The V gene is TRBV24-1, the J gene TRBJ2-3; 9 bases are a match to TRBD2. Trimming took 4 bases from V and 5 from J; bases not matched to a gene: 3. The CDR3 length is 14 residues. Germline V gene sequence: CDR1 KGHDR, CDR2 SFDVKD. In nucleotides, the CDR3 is TGTGCCACCAGTGAATTTAGCGGGAGAGATACGCAGTATTTT. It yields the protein CATSEFSGRDTQYF.

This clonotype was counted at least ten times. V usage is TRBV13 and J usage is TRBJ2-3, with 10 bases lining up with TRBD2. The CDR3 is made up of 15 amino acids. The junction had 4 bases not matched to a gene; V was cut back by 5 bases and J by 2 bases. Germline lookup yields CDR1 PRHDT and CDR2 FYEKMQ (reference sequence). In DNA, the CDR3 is TGTGCCAGCAGCCGGACTAGCGGAAACACAGATACGCAGTATTTT. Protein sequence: CASSRTSGNTDTQYF.

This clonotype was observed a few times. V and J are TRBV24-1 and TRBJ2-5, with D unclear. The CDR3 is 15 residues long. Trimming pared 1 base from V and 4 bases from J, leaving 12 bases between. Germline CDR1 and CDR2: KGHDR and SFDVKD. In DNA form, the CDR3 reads TGTGCCACCAGTGATTTTTCTGGACGGACAGAGACCCAGTACTTC. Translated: CATSDFSGRTETQYF.

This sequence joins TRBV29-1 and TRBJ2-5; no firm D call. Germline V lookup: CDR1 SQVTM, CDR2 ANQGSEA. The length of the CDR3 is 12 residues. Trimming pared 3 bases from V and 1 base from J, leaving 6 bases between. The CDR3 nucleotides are TGCAGCGTTGACAGGCGCCAAGAGACCCAGTACTTC. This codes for CSVDRRQETQYF.

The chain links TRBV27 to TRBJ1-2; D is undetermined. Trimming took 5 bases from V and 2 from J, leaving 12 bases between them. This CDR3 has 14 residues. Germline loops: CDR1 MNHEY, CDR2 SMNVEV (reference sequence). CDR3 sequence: CASSPRTPNYGYTF. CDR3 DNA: TGTGCCAGCAGTCCACGCACCCCAAACTATGGCTACACCTTC.

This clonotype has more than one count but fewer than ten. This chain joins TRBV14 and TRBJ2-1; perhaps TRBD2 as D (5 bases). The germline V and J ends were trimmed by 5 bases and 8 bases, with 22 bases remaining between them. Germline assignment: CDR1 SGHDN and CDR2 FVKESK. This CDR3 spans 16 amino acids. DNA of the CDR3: TGTGCCAGCAGCGGTACGCTAACGGCGAGGCGGGATGAGCAGTTCTTC. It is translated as CASSGTLTARRDEQFF.

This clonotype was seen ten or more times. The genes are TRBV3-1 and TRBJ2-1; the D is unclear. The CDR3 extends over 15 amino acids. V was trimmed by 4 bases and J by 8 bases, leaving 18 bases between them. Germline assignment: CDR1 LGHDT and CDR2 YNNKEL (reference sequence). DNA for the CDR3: TGTGCCAGCAGCCGAAGTCCCTTCGCCGAGGATGAGCAGTTCTTC. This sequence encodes CASSRSPFAEDEQFF.

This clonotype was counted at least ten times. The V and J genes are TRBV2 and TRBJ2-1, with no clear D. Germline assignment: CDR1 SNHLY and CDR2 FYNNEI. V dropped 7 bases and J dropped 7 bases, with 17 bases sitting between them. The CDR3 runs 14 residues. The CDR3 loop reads CASMASPVRNEQFF. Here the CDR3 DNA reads TGTGCCAGCATGGCGAGCCCCGTGAGGAATGAGCAGTTCTTC.

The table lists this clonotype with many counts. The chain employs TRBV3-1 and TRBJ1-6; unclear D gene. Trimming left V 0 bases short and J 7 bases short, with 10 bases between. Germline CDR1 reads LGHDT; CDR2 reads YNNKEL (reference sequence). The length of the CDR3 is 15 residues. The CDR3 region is CASSQEDPGNSPLHF. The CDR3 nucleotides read TGTGCCAGCAGCCAAGAAGACCCGGGGAATTCACCCCTCCACTTT.

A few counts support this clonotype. This chain's CDR3 is CASRSGINYGYTF. The DNA for the CDR3 is TGTGCCAGCCGATCGGGGATAAACTATGGCTACACCTTC. The chain uses TRBV27 and TRBJ1-2; D remains unclear. CDR1 MNHEY and CDR2 SMNVEV come from the germline V gene (reference sequence). Trimming removed 8 bases from V and 2 bases from J, with 12 bases in between. CDR3 size: 13 residues.

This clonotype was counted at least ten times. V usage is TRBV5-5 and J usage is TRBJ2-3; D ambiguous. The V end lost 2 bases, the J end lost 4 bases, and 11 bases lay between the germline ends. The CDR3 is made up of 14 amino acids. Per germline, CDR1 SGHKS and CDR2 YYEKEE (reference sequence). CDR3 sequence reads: CASSFNEGSDTQYF. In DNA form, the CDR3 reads TGTGCCAGCAGCTTTAACGAAGGCTCAGATACGCAGTATTTT.

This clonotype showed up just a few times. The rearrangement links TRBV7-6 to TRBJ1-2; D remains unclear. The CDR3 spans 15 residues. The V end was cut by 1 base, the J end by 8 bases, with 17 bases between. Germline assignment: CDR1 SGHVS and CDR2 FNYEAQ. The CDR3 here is CASSLDGPSGKGYTF. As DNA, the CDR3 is TGTGCCAGCAGCTTAGACGGCCCCTCGGGTAAAGGCTACACCTTC. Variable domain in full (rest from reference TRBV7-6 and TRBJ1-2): GAGVSQSPRYKVTKRGQDVALRCDPISGHVSLYWYRQALGQGPEFLTYFNYEAQQDKSGLPNDRFSAERPEGSISTLTIQRTEQRDSAMYRCASSLDGPSGKGYTFGSGTRLTVV.